The rows below give T cell receptor beta chains drawn from one sample of a study of vaccination effects on CD4 cells after COVID-19. Their specific antigens are unknown. Produced via immunoSEQ multiplex PCR; TCRdb's table is partial and in-frame only. The sample gives about 47,000 clones, about three quarters of which show up once; about 7% is in the top ten. The starting material was CD4+ T cells from PBMCs cultured without peptide, obtained after COVID-19 vaccination. All receptors come from a human donor who received a COVID-19 vaccine. CDR3s include the opening cysteine and the closing phenylalanine or tryptophan. A D gene is named only where the DNA matches it firmly. Clone size is stated in some rows and not others, as once, few, many or a class when expanded.

d_call j_call v_call clone_size cdr3_nt cdr3_aa
- TRBJ1-2 TRBV7-2 - TGTGCCAGCAGCTTCTACCCACCCACCTATGGCTACACCTTC CASSFYPPTYGYTF
TRBD2 TRBJ2-7 TRBV5-4 - TGTGCCAGCAGCTTGTGGGGGGGAGCCTACGAGCAGTACTTC CASSLWGGAYEQYF
- TRBJ1-2 TRBV2 - TGTGCCAGCAGGGCAGACAGTTCCAACTATGGCTACACCTTC CASRADSSNYGYTF
TRBD1 TRBJ1-4 TRBV2 few TGTGCCAGCAAGCGAGACAGGGGTGAAAAACTGTTTTTT CASKRDRGEKLFF
TRBD1 TRBJ2-7 TRBV3-1/TRBV3-2 - TGTGCCAGCAGCCAAGAACGGGGACAGGGCCAGTACTTC CASSQERGQGQYF
- TRBJ1-4 TRBV7-9 few TGTGCCAGCAGCTCGGAGGGTTTCGGTTTCGTGTTTTTT CASSSEGFGFVFF
TRBD2 TRBJ2-2 TRBV2 - TGTGCCACCCAGCGGGAGCAGAACACCGGGGAGCTGTTTTTT CATQREQNTGELFF
TRBD2 TRBJ2-3 TRBV9 - TGTGCCAGCAGCGTAGGGCTTCTAGCGGTCACAGATACGCAGTATTTT CASSVGLLAVTDTQYF
TRBD2 TRBJ2-3 TRBV5-1 once TGCGCCAGCAGCCTTAGCGGGTATAGCACAGATACGCAGTATTTT CASSLSGYSTDTQYF
TRBD1 TRBJ2-7 TRBV5-1 few TGCGCCAGCAGCTTGGACAGGGGCAACTCCTACGAGCAGTACTTC CASSLDRGNSYEQYF
- TRBJ1-2 TRBV18 few TGTGCCAGCTCACCTTTAACAGGCAAGAGAACTAACTATGGCTACACCTTC CASSPLTGKRTNYGYTF
- TRBJ2-2 TRBV18 - TGTGCCAGCTCACCACCGGGGCAGGCGAGCACCGGGGAGCTGTTTTTT CASSPPGQASTGELFF
- TRBJ1-5 TRBV30 - TGTGCCTGTACAACAGGGTTTGGCAATCAGCCCCAGCATTTT CACTTGFGNQPQHF
TRBD1 TRBJ2-7 TRBV6-1 - TGTGCCAGCAGTGAAGCTTGGGACAGGGGCGCCTACGAGCAGTACTTC CASSEAWDRGAYEQYF
- TRBJ1-2 TRBV3-1/TRBV3-2 - TGTGCCAGCAGCCAAGTTGCCGGGGGCGCTGGCTACACCTTC CASSQVAGGAGYTF
TRBD2 TRBJ2-3 TRBV2 - TGTGCCAGCAGTGAGTCGGGGGGGCGAACAGATACGCAGTATTTT CASSESGGRTDTQYF
- TRBJ2-7 TRBV5-1 few TGCGCCAGCAGCTCCACACTAGATCCCACGGGCGTCTACGAGCAGTACTTC CASSSTLDPTGVYEQYF
- TRBJ1-3 TRBV4-1 - TGCGCCAGCAGCCTAGGACAGCTGAGCTCTGGAAACACCATATATTTT CASSLGQLSSGNTIYF
- TRBJ1-3 TRBV27 - TGTGCCAGCAGTTTATGGGGGTGGGCAGGGAATCTTGGAAACACCATATATTTT CASSLWGWAGNLGNTIYF
- TRBJ1-2 TRBV29-1 - TGCAGCGTTGATCTCCCGGGGATCGGCTACACCTTC CSVDLPGIGYTF
- TRBJ2-7 TRBV7-9 - TGTGCCAGCAGCTTATTCATCGAGCAGTACTTC CASSLFIEQYF
- TRBJ2-3 TRBV9 few TGTGCCAGCAGCGTAGTCAGGGTTGGGACAGATACGCAGTATTTT CASSVVRVGTDTQYF
- TRBJ2-1 TRBV11-2 few TGTGCCAGCAGCTCCGGACATGGCTCCTACAATGAGCAGTTCTTC CASSSGHGSYNEQFF
- TRBJ2-2 TRBV7-2 - TGTGCCAGCAGCCTAGACACCGGGGAGCTGTTTTTT CASSLDTGELFF
- TRBJ2-1 TRBV29-1 once TGCAGCGATACCCCGTCGGGGGTCGGTGAGCAGTTCTTC CSDTPSGVGEQFF
- TRBJ2-7 TRBV6-5 - TGTGCCACCCTCGACCGGGACCACGGGGGCGAGCAGTACTTC CATLDRDHGGEQYF
TRBD2 TRBJ2-5 TRBV4-1 - TGCGCCAGCAGCCAACCGACAGCGGGACGCGGCCAAGAGACCCAGTACTTC CASSQPTAGRGQETQYF
TRBD2 TRBJ2-7 TRBV4-1 - TGCGCCAGCAGCCAAGCGCCGAGGGAGCGGGGCGCCTACGAGCAGTACTTC CASSQAPRERGAYEQYF
- TRBJ2-7 TRBV3-1/TRBV3-2 - TGTGCCAGCAGCCAAGTAAGGTCACGGGAGCAGTACTTC CASSQVRSREQYF
TRBD1 TRBJ1-5 TRBV4-2 once TGTGCCAGCAGCCAAGATTTGGGGGAATCGACAGGGGGAGAAAGCAATCAGCCCCAGCATTTT CASSQDLGESTGGESNQPQHF
- TRBJ1-1 TRBV24-1 once TGTGCCACCAGTGATGAGATAGGGAGAGCTTTCTTT CATSDEIGRAFF
TRBD2 TRBJ2-7 TRBV7-2 - TGTGCCAGCAGCTTAGGAGGGCTAGCGGGAGAGGAGCAGTACTTC CASSLGGLAGEEQYF
TRBD1 TRBJ2-7 TRBV27 - TGTGCCAGCGGGAGCCCCGGACAGGGGCCCTACGAGCAGTACTTC CASGSPGQGPYEQYF
- TRBJ2-7 TRBV19 - TGTGCCAGTAGTATAGATCCCTTCTACGAGCAGTACTTC CASSIDPFYEQYF
- TRBJ2-5 TRBV4-2 few TGTGCCAGCAGCCAGCACTCTGATAGGCAAGAGACCCAGTACTTC CASSQHSDRQETQYF
- TRBJ2-5 TRBV3-1/TRBV3-2 - TGTGCCAGCAGCCACGAAGGGGGGGAAGAGACCCAGTACTTC CASSHEGGEETQYF
- TRBJ2-2 TRBV7-6 - TGTGCCAGCAGCTCCCGGGACGGAGGGATCAACACCGGGGAGCTGTTTTTT CASSSRDGGINTGELFF
- TRBJ2-3 TRBV4-1 few TGCGCCAGCAGCCCCTACTACACAGATACGCAGTATTTT CASSPYYTDTQYF
- TRBJ2-7 TRBV7-9 - TGTGCCAGCAGCTCTTCAGGGAGCTACGAGCAGTACTTC CASSSSGSYEQYF
- TRBJ2-4 TRBV29-1 - TGCAGCGTACAGGATCTAGCCAAAAACATTCAGTACTTC CSVQDLAKNIQYF
TRBD2 TRBJ2-3 TRBV24-1 - TGTGCCACCAGTGACGGCGGGAGGGGAGACACAGATACGCAGTATTTT CATSDGGRGDTDTQYF
TRBD2 TRBJ2-1 TRBV5-1 - TGCGCCAGCAGCTTCCTGGGACTAGCGGTTAACAATGAGCAGTTCTTC CASSFLGLAVNNEQFF
- TRBJ2-5 TRBV5-1 once TGCGCCAGCAGCTTTGGGGGGCTCGGGGAGACCCAGTACTTC CASSFGGLGETQYF
- TRBJ1-4 TRBV30 few TGTGCCTGGACGGTGGCAGGAATTAATGAAAAACTGTTTTTT CAWTVAGINEKLFF
- TRBJ1-5 TRBV2 - TGTGCCAGCAGTGAAGAGGACATCTCCCAGCATTTT CASSEEDISQHF
TRBD1 TRBJ2-3 TRBV5-1 - TGCGCCAGCAGCCCCAACGAGGGACAGGGAGCAGATACGCAGTATTTT CASSPNEGQGADTQYF
- TRBJ1-1 TRBV5-6 - TGTGCCAGCATGAGGGGTCGGTGGCCCGCTTTCTTT CASMRGRWPAFF
TRBD2 TRBJ2-3 TRBV19 once TGTGCCAGTAGTATCCTAGCGGGAGTTAGCACAGATACGCAGTATTTT CASSILAGVSTDTQYF
TRBD2 TRBJ2-3 TRBV10-2 once TGCGCCAGCAGTGGTCCGACTAGCGGGAGTCAACCATTGGTCTCAGATACGCAGTATTTT CASSGPTSGSQPLVSDTQYF
- TRBJ1-3 TRBV30 once TGTGCCTGGAGTGTAGGTGCGTCAGCCGACTCTGGAAACACCATATATTTT CAWSVGASADSGNTIYF
TRBD2 TRBJ2-1 TRBV6-4 - TGTGCCAGCAGTGAGGGGGCTAGCGGGAGCAATGAGCAGTTCTTC CASSEGASGSNEQFF
- TRBJ2-7 TRBV27 - TGTGCCAGCAGAAAAAACGAGGGAAACACCTACGAGCAGTACTTC CASRKNEGNTYEQYF
- TRBJ1-2 TRBV6-5 - TGTGCCAGCAGTTACTCGGTACGGGAGAACTATGGCTACACCTTC CASSYSVRENYGYTF